This T cell receptor beta chain is drawn from a study of cytomegalovirus exposure and HLA in healthy donors. Study-wide findings and caveats: A later analysis reportedly found fewer N-insertions in an Asian-associated ancestry cluster than the approximately 660-donor mean. CMV serostatus was the only immune exposure information that was available.

The CDR3 has 16 residues. In germline, CDR1 is SSHAT, CDR2 FNYEAQ (reference sequence). A multiplex PCR was run with 60 Vbeta primers and 13 Jbeta primers. Clones were sequenced by immunoSEQ multiplex PCR, and TCRdb holds only the in-frame ones, with some missing. The data hold 140,000 to 150,000 clones, with around two thirds observed a single time. As to this clone: Its antigen is not known. Germline and junction disagree at one end, which may indicate a read error.

This clonotype was obtained from a woman aged 18-30 years in good health and CMV-seronegative. The material sequenced was PBMCs. V and J are TRBV7-7 and TRBJ2-1; possibly TRBD2 for D (6 bases). The CDR3 reads CASSLGGMSSYNEQFF. The CDR3 coding sequence is TGTGCTAGCAGCTTAGGCGGGATGAGCTCCTACAATGAGCAGTTCTTC.